A single sample is the source of the 24 T cell receptor beta chains below, sequenced in a study of control samples from healthy donors and cancer patients. Data came from immunoSEQ multiplex PCR; TCRdb stores just in-frame clones and leaves some out. The sample has around 190,000 clones, more than 80% seen once; the top ten hold over 1.1%. Sequencing was performed on blood. The receptors here all came from a man aged 25-45 years in good health.

The gene calls are TRBV3-1 (or the pseudogene TRBV3-2) and TRBJ2-7; the D is unclear. Germline V gene lookup returns CDR1 LGHDT and CDR2 YNNKEL (reference sequence). The CDR3 runs 14 residues. The ends were cut back, 1 base at V and 4 bases at J, with 11 bases in the middle. CDR3 loop: CASSQVPAPYEQYF. The CDR3 DNA reads as TGTGCCAGCAGCCAAGTTCCAGCGCCTTACGAGCAGTACTTC.

J is TRBJ1-6 and V is TRBV5-1; D perhaps matches TRBD1 (6 bases). This CDR3 spans 15 amino acids. V was pared by 3 bases and J by 7 bases, with 14 bases between. The germline CDR1 and CDR2 sequences are SGHRS and YFSETQ. CDR3 bases: TGCGCCAGCAGCTCAGGGGACACGGCCAATTCACCCCTCCACTTT. Translated: CASSSGDTANSPLHF.

V and J are TRBV6-5 and TRBJ1-6, with 7 nucleotides matching TRBD1. The CDR3 sequence is 14 residues long. The V gene's germline CDR1 is MNHEY and CDR2 SVGAGI. V lost 8 bases and J lost 10; bases outside the gene matches: 11. The CDR3 loop is CASGLDRVESPLHF. For the CDR3, the DNA is TGTGCCAGCGGATTAGACAGGGTCGAGTCACCCCTCCACTTT.

About this clone: Other DNA sequences from this sample encode an identical CDR3 as well. The chain combines TRBV11-3 with TRBJ1-1; no reliable D call. V gave up 5 bases and J gave up 1 base, with 5 bases separating them. Per germline, CDR1 SGHNT and CDR2 YENEEA. The CDR3 spans 12 residues. The CDR3 spells CASSTGNTEAFF. The CDR3 coding sequence is TGTGCCAGCAGCACCGGGAACACTGAAGCTTTCTTT.

This clone has a handful of counts. The chain is built from TRBV7-9 and TRBJ2-1; 7 nucleotides align to TRBD1. J lost 6 bases, V lost 3 bases, and 20 bases had no gene match. Germline CDR1 is SEHNR and CDR2 is FQNEAQ (reference sequence). This CDR3 has 19 residues. CDR3 in amino acids: CASSFAPSKTGRRFNEQFF. The CDR3 DNA is TGTGCCAGCAGCTTTGCGCCAAGCAAGACAGGGCGCCGTTTCAATGAGCAGTTCTTC.

The chain joins TRBV27 to TRBJ1-6; D is undetermined. This CDR3 region has 17 residues. Germline CDR1 reads MNHEY; CDR2 reads SMNVEV (reference sequence). The germline V and J ends were trimmed by 0 bases and 6 bases, with 15 bases remaining between them. CDR3 in DNA: TGTGCCAGCAGTTTATCAGACAACCCCGGTCGTAATTCACCCCTCCACTTT. It yields the protein CASSLSDNPGRNSPLHF.

The chain joins TRBV2 to TRBJ2-7, with 12 bases aligning to TRBD1. This CDR3 has 16 amino acids. Losses at the gene ends were 7 bases for V and 2 bases for J; bases not matched to a gene: 9. Per germline, CDR1 SNHLY and CDR2 FYNNEI. The CDR3, as DNA: TGTGCCAGCAAGAGGGGGACAGGGGGCAACCCCTACGAGCAGTACTTC. This encodes CASKRGTGGNPYEQYF.

This clone was picked up a small number of times. The chain links TRBV30 to TRBJ1-3, with 8 bases lining up with TRBD1. The ends lost 2 bases at V and 8 bases at J; junction bases unmatched: 5. The germline V gene encodes CDR1 GTSNPN and CDR2 SVGIG (reference sequence). CDR3 size: 13 residues. Here the CDR3 reads CAWSLQGVDTIYF. In nucleotides, the CDR3 is TGTGCCTGGAGTTTACAGGGGGTAGACACCATATATTTT.

The chain recombines TRBV5-6 with TRBJ2-5; perhaps TRBD1 as D (6 bases). The germline CDR1 and CDR2 sequences are SGHDT and YYEEEE. V was pared by 0 bases and J by 4 bases, with 13 bases between. The CDR3 consists of 15 residues. Written as DNA, the CDR3 is TGTGCCAGCAGCTTGGGTAGGGGGTGGCGAGAGACCCAGTACTTC. Translated, it gives CASSLGRGWRETQYF.

The gene calls are TRBV28 and TRBJ1-6, with a tentative D call TRBD1 (5 bases). The CDR3 has 10 residues. V shed 7 bases and J shed 14 bases, with 9 bases lying between them. CDR1 and CDR2 (germline): MDHEN, SYDVKM. CDR3 sequence reads: CASTGVSLHF. CDR3 nucleotides: TGTGCCAGCACGGGGGTTTCCCTCCACTTT.

This chain connects TRBV5-1 to TRBJ1-4; TRBD1 might be the D (5 bases). Trimming took off 0 bases at V and 7 bases at J, with 13 bases between the two ends. There are 15 residues in the CDR3. The germline V gene encodes CDR1 SGHRS and CDR2 YFSETQ. The chain's CDR3 is CASSLDQGTVEKLFF. In DNA, the CDR3 is TGCGCCAGCAGCTTGGATCAGGGAACGGTTGAAAAACTGTTTTTT.

The V gene is TRBV3-1 (or the pseudogene TRBV3-2), the J gene TRBJ2-4, with 9 bases identical to TRBD2. The J segment lost 0 bases and the V segment lost 1 base, leaving 4 bases of the junction unmatched. The germline V gene encodes CDR1 LGHDT and CDR2 YNNKEL (reference sequence). The CDR3 is 17 amino acids. The CDR3 DNA is TGTGCCAGCAGCCAAGGGACGCGGGAGGGAGCCAAAAACATTCAGTACTTC. Encoded protein: CASSQGTREGAKNIQYF.

V usage is TRBV9 and J usage is TRBJ2-3; 7 bases fit TRBD2. This CDR3 is built from 17 residues. The ends lost 0 bases at V and 6 bases at J; junction bases unmatched: 13. Germline V gene lookup returns CDR1 SGDLS and CDR2 YYNGEE. The CDR3 loop reads CASSVGARQGGRDTQYF. Here the CDR3 DNA reads TGTGCCAGCAGCGTAGGAGCTCGTCAGGGAGGGAGGGATACGCAGTATTTT.

The J gene is TRBJ2-3, the V gene TRBV4-1; no firm D call. The V and J ends lost 3 bases and 3 bases respectively, with 13 bases between them. Germline V gene data show CDR1 as MGHRA and CDR2 as YSYEKL. The CDR3 spans 15 residues. CDR3 nucleotide sequence: TGCGCCAGCAGCCAGGATCGGTTCAGAACAGATACGCAGTATTTT. Encoded protein: CASSQDRFRTDTQYF.

The chain has TRBV3-1 (or the pseudogene TRBV3-2) and TRBJ1-5; D is unclear. CDR1 and CDR2 (germline): LGHDT, YNNKEL (reference sequence). The length of the CDR3 is 16 residues. V was trimmed by 1 base and J by 3 bases, leaving 13 bases between them. This CDR3 is CASSQGVARINQPQHF. The CDR3 coding sequence is TGTGCCAGCAGCCAAGGTGTGGCCCGCATCAATCAGCCCCAGCATTTT.

This sequence joins TRBV4-2 and TRBJ1-2; no firm D call. V lost 0 bases and J 8 bases, leaving 10 bases between the germline ends. This CDR3 comprises 13 residues. In germline, CDR1 is LGHNA, CDR2 YNFKEQ. Written as DNA, the CDR3 is TGTGCCAGCAGCCAAGATACTTTTACCGGCTACACCTTC. It specifies CASSQDTFTGYTF.

The chain combines TRBV27 with TRBJ1-5, with unresolved D. This CDR3 has 12 amino acids. Per germline, CDR1 MNHEY and CDR2 SMNVEV (reference sequence). V shed 3 bases and J shed 6 bases, with 6 bases lying between them. This CDR3 is CASSFSGQPQHF. Here the CDR3 DNA reads TGTGCCAGCAGTTTTTCGGGTCAGCCCCAGCATTTT.

The J gene is TRBJ1-5, the V gene TRBV6-6; maybe TRBD1 (5 bases). The V end was cut by 7 bases, the J end by 7 bases, with 14 bases between. The CDR3 runs to 13 residues. CDR1 and CDR2 from the germline V gene are MNHNY and SVGAGI (reference sequence). The CDR3 spells CASKASGDQPQHF. CDR3 bases: TGTGCCAGCAAAGCGTCTGGGGACCAGCCCCAGCATTTT.

This clone was recorded only once. This chain joins TRBV3-1 (or the pseudogene TRBV3-2) and TRBJ2-7; 7 nucleotides align to TRBD1. This CDR3 contains 14 residues. The germline V gene encodes CDR1 LGHDT and CDR2 YNNKEL (reference sequence). V was pared by 4 bases and J by 3 bases, with 6 bases of the junction left unmatched. The chain's CDR3 is CASSRQGLNYEQYF. The CDR3 nucleotides read TGTGCCAGCAGCCGACAGGGTCTCAACTACGAGCAGTACTTC.

The rearrangement uses TRBV28 and TRBJ1-1, with TRBD1 as a possible D gene (5 bases). V lost 3 bases to trimming and J lost 1 base, with 6 bases between them. This CDR3 region has 13 residues. Germline V gives CDR1 MDHEN, CDR2 SYDVKM. CDR3 coding DNA: TGTGCCAGCAGTTTCACAGGGAACACTGAAGCTTTCTTT. As protein: CASSFTGNTEAFF.

V and J are TRBV5-8 and TRBJ1-5; 10 bases are a match to TRBD1. Trimming took 5 bases from V and 0 from J; bases not matched to a gene: 8. The CDR3 length is 17 residues. In germline, CDR1 is SGHTS, CDR2 YDEGEE. CDR3 protein: CASRPGQGRGSNQPQHF. The CDR3 DNA reads TGTGCCAGCAGGCCGGGACAGGGGAGAGGTAGCAATCAGCCCCAGCATTTT.

This clone was observed once. The chain uses TRBV4-1 and TRBJ2-3; 14 bases are a match to TRBD2. Unmatched junction bases numbered 13, after V lost 2 bases and J lost 6 bases. Per the germline V gene, CDR1 is MGHRA and CDR2 is YSYEKL. The length of the CDR3 is 19 residues. CDR3 in DNA: TGCGCCAGCAGCCAACAACCGGGACTAGCGGGAGTGGGGCCTGATACGCAGTATTTT. It yields the protein CASSQQPGLAGVGPDTQYF.

The DNA of the CDR3 is TGTGCCAGCACCGCAGGGGTGAGTGGCTACACCTTC. Amino acid sequence: CASTAGVSGYTF. V and J are TRBV12-3 or TRBV12-4 and TRBJ1-2, with D tentatively TRBD1 (6 bases). The V and J ends lost 7 bases and 7 bases respectively, with 13 bases between them. The CDR3 sequence is 12 residues long.

Remarks on this clone: Because the CDR3 is missing its conserved closing phenylalanine or tryptophan, this is likely a read error. The DNA is left out, because the CDR3 cannot be placed on it with certainty; the CDR3 is given as TCRdb lists it. The chain couples TRBV28 to TRBJ1-1. The CDR3 numbers 12 amino acids, ends counted. The V gene's germline CDR1 is MDHEN and CDR2 SYDVKM. CDR3 in amino acids: CASSQNPQTTST.